This T cell receptor (beta chain) emerged from a study of T-cell memory formation after mild COVID-19. Findings and limits, study-wide: Clones which contracted sat mainly in CM and EM if CD4+, and in EMRA if CD8+. Pre-infection memory held some responding clones, suggesting pre-existing cross-reactive T cells responded.

TCRdb re-derived calls from the 5' RACE reads in MiXCR, one entry per CDR3 protein. The data hold 400,000 to 500,000 distinct CDR3 sequences, with around 24% observed a single time. V shed 2 bases and J shed 1 base, with 10 bases lying between them. Per the germline V gene, CDR1 is SGHTA and CDR2 is FQGNSA. The length of the CDR3 is 15 residues. With respect to this clonotype: Its specificity is not known.

What was sequenced was PBMCs or a T cell subset sorted from them (not recorded which). The receptor's source is an adult woman who had mild COVID-19 (a few samples of this study predate the infection). Cell type and time point are not known. The rearrangement uses TRBV7-2 and TRBJ2-3, with D possibly TRBD1 on 6 matching bases. CDR3 bases: TGTGCCAGCAGCTTACAGGGGCGGGGCACAGATACGCAGTATTTT. It encodes CASSLQGRGTDTQYF.